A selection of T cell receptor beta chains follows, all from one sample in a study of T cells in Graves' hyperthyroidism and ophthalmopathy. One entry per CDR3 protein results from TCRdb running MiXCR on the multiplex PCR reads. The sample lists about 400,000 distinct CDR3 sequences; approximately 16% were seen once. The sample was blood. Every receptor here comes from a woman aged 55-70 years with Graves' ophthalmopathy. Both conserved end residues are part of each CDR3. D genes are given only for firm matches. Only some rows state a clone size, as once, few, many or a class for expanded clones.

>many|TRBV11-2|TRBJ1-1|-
TGTGCCAGCAGCACCCCTAGCGGAGCCTTTAACACTGAAGCTTTCTTT
CASSTPSGAFNTEAFF
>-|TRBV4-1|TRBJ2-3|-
TGCGCCAGCAGCCAACTTACGGGACCCAGATCCGCTAGCACAGATACGCAGTATTTT
CASSQLTGPRSASTDTQYF
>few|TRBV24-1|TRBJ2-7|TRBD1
TGTGCCACCAGTGATCTCGGACAGGGCACGACACGAAGCGACGAGCAGTACTTC
CATSDLGQGTTRSDEQYF
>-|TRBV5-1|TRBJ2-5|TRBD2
TGCGCCAGCAGCTTGTGGCCCCTAGCGGGAGGGCCTGGGGAGACCCAGTACTTC
CASSLWPLAGGPGETQYF
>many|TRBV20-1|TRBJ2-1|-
TGCAGTGCTAGAGCTAACTACAATGAGCAGTTCTTC
CSARANYNEQFF
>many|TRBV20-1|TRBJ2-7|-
TGCAGTGCTAGCGGGACGACCTCCTACGAGCAGTACTTC
CSASGTTSYEQYF
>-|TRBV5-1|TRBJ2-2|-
TGCGCCAGCAGCCCCGCGGGGGCCACCGGGGAGCTGTTTTTT
CASSPAGATGELFF
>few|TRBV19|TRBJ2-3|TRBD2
TGTGCCAGTAGTATCAGAGTCGAAGCGGGAGAAGATACGCAGTATTTT
CASSIRVEAGEDTQYF
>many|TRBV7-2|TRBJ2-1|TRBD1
TGTGCCAGCAGCTTAGCTGGGGCAGGGGGATACAATGAGCAGTTCTTC
CASSLAGAGGYNEQFF
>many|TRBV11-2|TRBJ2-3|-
TGTGCCAGCAGCCACACGGGGAGTCGAACAGATACGCAGTATTTT
CASSHTGSRTDTQYF
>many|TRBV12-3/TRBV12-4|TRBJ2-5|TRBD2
TGTGCCAGCAGTTCCTCTAGCGGGAGTCCCCGAGAGACCCAGTACTTC
CASSSSSGSPRETQYF
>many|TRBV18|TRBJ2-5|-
TGTGCCAGCTCAAAATCAGGGATCCAAGAGACCCAGTACTTC
CASSKSGIQETQYF
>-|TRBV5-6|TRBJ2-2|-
TGTGCCAGCAGCTCCCGGGCCCCCGGGGAGCTGTTTTTT
CASSSRAPGELFF
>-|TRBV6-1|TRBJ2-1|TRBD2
TGTGCCAGCAGTAAGATGGGGGGGACTAGCCCCCATGAGCAGTTCTTC
CASSKMGGTSPHEQFF
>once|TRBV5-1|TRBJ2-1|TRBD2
TGCGCCAGCAGCTACCTGACTAGCGGGAGTAGGAATGAGCAGTTCTTC
CASSYLTSGSRNEQFF
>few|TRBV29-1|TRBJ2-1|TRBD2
TGCAGCGTCGGGACTAGCGGTCCTGGGCAGTTCTTC
CSVGTSGPGQFF
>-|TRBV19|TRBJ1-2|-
TGTGCCAGTCGGGCGGCAGGGAGACACTATGGCTACACCTTC
CASRAAGRHYGYTF
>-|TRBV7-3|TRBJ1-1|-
TGTGCCAGCAGCTCGCGGTTTACTGAAGCTTTCTTT
CASSSRFTEAFF
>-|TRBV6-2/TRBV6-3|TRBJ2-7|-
TGTGCCAGCAGTTACTCGGCAAGACCCTACGAGCAGTACTTC
CASSYSARPYEQYF
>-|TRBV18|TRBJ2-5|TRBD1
TGTGCCAGCTCACCCCGACAGGGGGAAGAGACCCAGTACTTC
CASSPRQGEETQYF
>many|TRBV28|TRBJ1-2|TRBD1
TGTGCCAGCAGTTTAAGTTGGGACAGATTTCCTAACTATGGCTACACCTTC
CASSLSWDRFPNYGYTF
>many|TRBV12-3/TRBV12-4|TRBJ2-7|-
TGTGCCAGCAGTTGGAAGGGGGTGGCGGGGAACGAGCAGTACTTC
CASSWKGVAGNEQYF
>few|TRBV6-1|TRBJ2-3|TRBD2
TGTGCCAGCTCGAAGAAGAGGGGACTAGCGGGAGGGGGAGGGGCAGATACGCAGTATTTT
CASSKKRGLAGGGGADTQYF
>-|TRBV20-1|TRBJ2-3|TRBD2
TGCAGGGGGCCGGAAGCGGGAGAAACAGATACGCAGTATTTT
CRGPEAGETDTQYF
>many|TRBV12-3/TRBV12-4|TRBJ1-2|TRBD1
TGTGCCAGCAGTCTCCAAGAGGGACAGGGGGCGAGTGGCTACACCTTC
CASSLQEGQGASGYTF
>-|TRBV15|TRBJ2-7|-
TGTGCCACCAGCAGAGATAGGCCGGGAAGACTCCAATTCTACGAGCAGTACTTC
CATSRDRPGRLQFYEQYF
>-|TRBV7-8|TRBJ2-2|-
TGTGCCAGCAGCTTAGCCCACAGGGGACTTAACGCGAACACCGGGGAGCTGTTTTTT
CASSLAHRGLNANTGELFF
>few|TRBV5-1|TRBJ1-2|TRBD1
TGCGCCAGCAGCTTGGGGGGGACAGGGGGCGCGGAAGGCTACACCTTC
CASSLGGTGGAEGYTF
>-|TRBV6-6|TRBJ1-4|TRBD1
TGTGCCAGCAGTTACTCCAGGACAGGGGAAAAACTGTTTTTT
CASSYSRTGEKLFF
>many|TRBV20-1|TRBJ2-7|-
TGCAGTGCTAGAGATGGGGGACTCCTAAAGGGAGAGTACTTC
CSARDGGLLKGEYF
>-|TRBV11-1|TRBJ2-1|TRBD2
TGTGCCAGCAGCTTTGGCTTAGCGGGAAACGATGAGCAGTTCTTC
CASSFGLAGNDEQFF
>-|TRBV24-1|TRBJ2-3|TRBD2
TGTGCCACCAGTGATCCTCTAGCGGGAGCCACAGATACGCAGTATTTT
CATSDPLAGATDTQYF
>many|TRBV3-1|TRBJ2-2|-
TGTGCCAGCAGCCAAGGTTCGGGGAACACCGGGGAGCTGTTTTTT
CASSQGSGNTGELFF
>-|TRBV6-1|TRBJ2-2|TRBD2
TGTGCCAGCACTCAGGGGGGACTAGCGGGAGGCGGCACCGGGGAGCTGTTTTTT
CASTQGGLAGGGTGELFF
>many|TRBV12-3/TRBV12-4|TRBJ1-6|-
TGTGCCAGCAGTCCCCCCCTCGGGTATAATTCACCCCTCCACTTT
CASSPPLGYNSPLHF
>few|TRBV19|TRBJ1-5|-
TGTGCCAGTAATGAGGGGGACACGGCTAGCAATCAGCCCCAGCATTTT
CASNEGDTASNQPQHF
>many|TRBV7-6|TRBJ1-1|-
TGTGCCAGCAATATGTTAGGTATGAACACTGAAGCTTTCTTT
CASNMLGMNTEAFF
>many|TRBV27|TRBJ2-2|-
TGTGCCAGCAGTTTAAGGAGGGGCGGGACCGGGGAGCTGTTTTTT
CASSLRRGGTGELFF
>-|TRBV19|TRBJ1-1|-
TGTGCCACCGGAGGGTATTTGAACACTGAAGCTTTCTTT
CATGGYLNTEAFF
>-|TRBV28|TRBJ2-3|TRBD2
TGTGCCAGCAGTGGCGGGGGTGGCACAGATACGCAGTATTTT
CASSGGGGTDTQYF
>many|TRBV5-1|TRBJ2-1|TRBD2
TGCGCCAGCAGCTCCCGGACTAGTTCCAATGAGCAGTTCTTC
CASSSRTSSNEQFF
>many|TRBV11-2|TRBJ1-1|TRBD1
TGTGCCAGCAGCCTTGGGCTGGGACAGTCTATGAACACTGAAGCTTTCTTT
CASSLGLGQSMNTEAFF
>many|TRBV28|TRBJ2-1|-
TGTGCCAGCGGGAGAGACGACAATGAGCAGTTCTTC
CASGRDDNEQFF
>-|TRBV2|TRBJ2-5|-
TGTGCCAGGAGGGTTGAAGAGACCCAGTACTTC
CARRVEETQYF
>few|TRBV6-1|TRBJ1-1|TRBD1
TGTGCCAGCAGGGACAGGGAGGGAGGAGCTTTCTTT
CASRDREGGAFF
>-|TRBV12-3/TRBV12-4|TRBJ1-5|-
TGTGCCAGCAGCTTCTACCAGGGTGGCGATCAGCCCCAGCATTTT
CASSFYQGGDQPQHF
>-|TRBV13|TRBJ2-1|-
TGTGCCAGCAGCTTAGGCCGGGGGGCCCCGCCCTACAATGAGCAGTTCTTC
CASSLGRGAPPYNEQFF
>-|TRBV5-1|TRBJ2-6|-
TGCGCCAGCAGCTGGGGACCGCTTGGGGCCAACGTCCTGACTTTC
CASSWGPLGANVLTF
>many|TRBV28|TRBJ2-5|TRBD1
TGTGCCAGCAGATCGACAGGGGGCGGCCCCCCCGAGACCCAGTACTTC
CASRSTGGGPPETQYF
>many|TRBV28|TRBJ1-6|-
TGTGCCAGCAGTACGACCGTCAACCGAAATTTTGTCCACTTT
CASSTTVNRNFVHF
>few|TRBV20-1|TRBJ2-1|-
TGCAGTGCTGCAGCTACCGTCGAGGAGCAGTTCTTC
CSAAATVEEQFF
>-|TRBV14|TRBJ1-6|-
TGTGCCAGCAGCCAAGATCTCTCAGTAGGGAGGAATTCACCCCTCCACTTT
CASSQDLSVGRNSPLHF
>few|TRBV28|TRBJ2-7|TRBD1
TGTGCCAGCAGCAGGACAGGGGAACACTACGAGCAGTACTTC
CASSRTGEHYEQYF
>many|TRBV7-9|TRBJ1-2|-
TGTGCCAGCAGCTCCCCAGGAGGGTTGTATGGCTACACCTTC
CASSSPGGLYGYTF
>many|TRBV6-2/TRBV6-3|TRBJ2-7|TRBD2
TGTGCCAGCAGTCCCAATAGCGGGAGGGTTGGTCCACACTGCGAGCAGTACTTC
CASSPNSGRVGPHCEQYF
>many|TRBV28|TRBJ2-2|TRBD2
TGTGCCAGCAGTTTATCGGCTAGCGGGAGTCGTGGGGAGCTGTTTTTT
CASSLSASGSRGELFF
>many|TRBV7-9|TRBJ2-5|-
TGTGCCAGCAGCCTCATAGGCGTTGGAGAGACCCAGTACTTC
CASSLIGVGETQYF
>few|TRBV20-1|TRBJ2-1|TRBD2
TGCAGTGCTAGAGAGACTAGCGGGAGGTTCAATGAGCAGTTCTTC
CSARETSGRFNEQFF